The 28 T cell receptor beta chains below were found in one sample sequenced in a study of identical twins. TCRdb ran MiXCR on the 5' RACE reads and lists one entry per CDR3 protein. The sample holds 510,000 or so distinct CDR3 sequences, about 16% seen once. The data were also submitted as part of a second study, on yellow fever vaccine responses in identical twins.

Input material: CD4+ T cells sorted from blood. These receptors all come from a woman between 18 and 30 years old in good health.

This clonotype came up a few times. CDR3 coding DNA: TGCAGTGTCTCTTGGGCCGATATCCACCAAGAGACCCAGTACTTC. Its protein product is CSVSWADIHQETQYF. This sequence joins TRBV20-1 and TRBJ2-5; no clear D gene. The CDR3 extends over 15 amino acids. V shed 7 bases and J shed 0 bases, with 18 bases lying between them. CDR1 is DFQATT and CDR2 is SNEGSKA in the germline V gene (reference sequence).

In this sample, this clonotype turned up a few times. The chain couples TRBV5-1 to TRBJ2-3; D call uncertain. CDR3 length equals 13 residues. With 3 bases removed from V and 6 bases from J, the gap between germline ends came to 11 bases. The germline CDR1 and CDR2 sequences are SGHRS and YFSETQ. The CDR3 nucleotides read TGCGCCAGCAGCTGGACCCTGGCGGATACGCAGTATTTT. Its translation: CASSWTLADTQYF.

This clonotype appeared a few times. The V and J genes are TRBV20-1 and TRBJ2-1; 7 bases fit TRBD1. CDR3 length: 15 residues. Germline CDR1 and CDR2: DFQATT and SNEGSKA (reference sequence). V lost 6 bases to trimming and J lost 8 bases; unmatched junction nucleotides: 16. The CDR3 DNA is TGCAGTGCATCTAGGGGACCAGTAGGGGGCCATGAGCAGTTCTTC. This gives the protein CSASRGPVGGHEQFF.

This clonotype turned up a few times. The chain joins TRBV12-5 to TRBJ2-1; TRBD2 matches 9 bases. The CDR3 is made up of 19 amino acids. The V gene's germline CDR1 is LGHNT and CDR2 FRNRAP. The trim removed 3 bases at V and 9 bases at J, leaving 21 bases unmatched. The CDR3 sequence is CASGLGPGTSKDKTGEQFF. The CDR3 DNA reads as TGTGCTAGTGGTTTAGGACCCGGGACTAGCAAAGATAAAACGGGTGAGCAGTTCTTC.

The gene calls are TRBV7-9 and TRBJ2-3; 11 nucleotides line up with TRBD2. The V segment lost 5 bases and the J segment 3 bases; nucleotides outside the gene matches: 7. The germline V gene has CDR1 SEHNR and CDR2 FQNEAQ (reference sequence). CDR3 length: 16 amino acids. The CDR3 DNA sequence: TGTGCCAGCAGCGAGGCGCTAGCGGGGGGAACAGATACGCAGTATTTT. Its protein product is CASSEALAGGTDTQYF.

The V and J genes are TRBV6-1 and TRBJ1-1, with 8 positions matching TRBD1. This CDR3 spans 13 amino acids. The V and J ends lost 4 bases and 3 bases, in that order; junction bases with no gene match: 1. CDR1 is MNHNS and CDR2 is SASEGT in the germline V gene. CDR3 bases: TGTGCCAGCAGTGGACAGGGGTACACTGAAGCTTTCTTT. It codes for CASSGQGYTEAFF.

The chain joins TRBV12-3 or TRBV12-4 to TRBJ2-5, with 7 bases aligning to TRBD1. The CDR3 length is 14 residues. J gave up 2 bases and V 6 bases, and 6 bases lay outside the gene matches. The CDR3, as DNA: TGTGCCAGCAGAAAGGGACAGCTACAAGAGACCCAGTACTTC. Protein: CASRKGQLQETQYF.

There are a few counts of this clonotype. The chain uses TRBV20-1 and TRBJ2-5; 10 nucleotides agree with TRBD1. Germline lookup yields CDR1 DFQATT and CDR2 SNEGSKA (reference sequence). After removal of 3 bases from V and 5 bases from J, the junction contained 18 bases not matched to a gene. The CDR3 runs to 18 residues. The CDR3 region has the DNA TGCAGTGCTAGTTTATTCCCCTCCGGGACAGGGGTAATCGAGACCCAGTACTTC. It specifies CSASLFPSGTGVIETQYF.

The chain carries TRBV15 and TRBJ2-1, with 11 bases that match TRBD1. V shed 1 base, J shed 0 bases, and the junction held 2 bases outside the gene matches. This CDR3 is 17 amino acids long. Germline V gene sequence: CDR1 LNHNV, CDR2 YYDKDF (reference sequence). CDR3 in amino acids: CATSRAGTGGSYNEQFF. CDR3 nucleotide sequence: TGTGCCACCAGCAGAGCCGGGACAGGGGGCTCCTACAATGAGCAGTTCTTC.

In this sample, this clonotype turned up a few times. V gene TRBV20-1 combines with J gene TRBJ2-5; D is unresolved. Germline V gene data show CDR1 as DFQATT and CDR2 as SNEGSKA (reference sequence). The CDR3 totals 12 residues. V was cut by 8 bases and J by 2 bases, with 12 bases left in between. CDR3 loop: CSTQKQQETQYF. CDR3 nucleotide sequence: TGCAGTACTCAGAAACAGCAAGAGACCCAGTACTTC.

In its sample, this clonotype was seen a few times. CDR3 coding DNA: TGTGCCAGCAGCCTACGTGGGGGGCCCTCCACAGATACGCAGTATTTT. It specifies CASSLRGGPSTDTQYF. The chain employs TRBV12-3 or TRBV12-4 and TRBJ2-3; either TRBD1 or TRBD2 may fit D (6 bases each). The CDR3 is 16 amino acids. Trimming pared 6 bases from V and 2 bases from J, leaving 18 bases between.

This clonotype was picked up a small number of times. This chain joins TRBV29-1 and TRBJ2-5, with D unresolved. This CDR3 region has 13 residues. CDR1 is SQVTM, CDR2 ANQGSEA, per germline. V gave up 2 bases and J gave up 1 base, with 8 bases separating them. As DNA, the CDR3 is TGCAGCGTTGAAAAACACCCCCAAGAGACCCAGTACTTC. Translation gives CSVEKHPQETQYF.

The V gene is TRBV14, the J gene TRBJ1-2; 8 bases are shared with TRBD1. Germline CDR1 SGHDN, CDR2 FVKESK. V dropped 5 bases and J dropped 9; count of bases not matched to a gene: 5. This CDR3 comprises 12 residues. The CDR3 DNA sequence: TGTGCCAGCAGCGGACAGGGTTTGAGCTACACCTTC. This encodes CASSGQGLSYTF.

As regards this clonotype: A read error may produce the germline difference seen at one junction end. The rearrangement uses TRBV20-1 and TRBJ2-3; D is undetermined. Germline CDR1 is DFQATT and CDR2 is SNEGSKA (reference sequence). The CDR3 has 15 amino acids. DNA of the CDR3: TGCAGTGCTAGCTTCACATCCCCGCTAACAGATACGCAATATTTT. This translates into CSASFTSPLTDTQYF.

This clonotype was observed at least ten times. The chain links TRBV12-3 or TRBV12-4 to TRBJ1-5; 8 bases are shared with TRBD1. CDR3 length: 17 residues. Unmatched junction bases numbered 11, after V lost 5 bases and J lost 2 bases. The CDR3: CASSKQGARIGNQPQHF. In nucleotides, the CDR3 is TGTGCCAGCAGTAAGCAGGGGGCGCGGATTGGCAATCAGCCCCAGCATTTT.

This clonotype has a handful of counts. The chain carries TRBV2 and TRBJ2-3, with D tentatively TRBD2 (6 bases). The CDR3 runs 13 residues. CDR1 is SNHLY and CDR2 is FYNNEI in the germline V gene. Trimming shortened V by 10 bases and J by 1 base, and 12 bases separated the two germline ends. The CDR3 DNA follows: TGTGCCATCCCGGGCGGGGGCACAGATACGCAGTATTTT. Translating gives CAIPGGGTDTQYF.

The rearrangement uses TRBV5-5 and TRBJ2-2; unclear D gene. The CDR3 spans 15 residues. Germline CDR1 is SGHKS and CDR2 is YYEKEE (reference sequence). Trimming took 1 base from V and 1 from J, leaving 8 bases between them. CDR3 in DNA: TGTGCCAGCAGCTTGATATTCCGGAACACCGGGGAGCTGTTTTTT. Translated, it gives CASSLIFRNTGELFF.

In this sample, this clonotype turned up a few times. V is TRBV3-1 and J is TRBJ2-7; D remains unclear. This CDR3 is built from 14 residues. Germline V gene lookup returns CDR1 LGHDT and CDR2 YNNKEL (reference sequence). V lost 3 bases, J lost 3 bases, and 12 bases lay in between. This CDR3 is CASSQPGTHYEQYF. The CDR3 DNA reads TGTGCCAGCAGCCAGCCAGGAACTCACTACGAGCAGTACTTC.

This clonotype was observed a handful of times. In DNA form, the CDR3 reads TGTGCCAGCAGAGGCAGGGGGGCCCTGAACACTGAAGCTTTCTTT. It yields the protein CASRGRGALNTEAFF. The chain combines TRBV2 with TRBJ1-1; 7 nucleotides agree with TRBD1. The CDR3 totals 15 residues. Trimming took 6 bases from V and 0 from J; bases not matched to a gene: 7. Germline V gene lookup returns CDR1 SNHLY and CDR2 FYNNEI.

This clonotype was observed at least ten times. The CDR3 DNA reads TGTGCCAGCACCATTGACCTTCTTGGAGCCCAGTACTTC. It translates to CASTIDLLGAQYF. The V and J genes are TRBV2 and TRBJ2-5; D remains ambiguous. The CDR3 consists of 13 residues. Between the trimmed V and J ends, which lost 7 bases and 9 bases, there was a span of 18 bases. The germline V gene has CDR1 SNHLY and CDR2 FYNNEI. Complete variable domain (other parts from reference TRBV2 and TRBJ2-5): EPEVTQTPSHQVTQMGQEVILRCVPISNHLYFYWYRQILGQKVEFLVSFYNNEISEKSEIFDDQFSVERPDGSNFTLKIRSTKLEDSAMYFCASTIDLLGAQYFGPGTRLLVL.

This clonotype showed up just a few times. J is TRBJ2-1 and V is TRBV15, with a tentative D call TRBD1 (6 bases). V lost 0 bases and J lost 4, with 13 bases in between. The germline CDR1 and CDR2 sequences are LNHNV and YYDKDF (reference sequence). The CDR3 spans 16 residues. The CDR3 sequence is CATSRDRDKMYNEQFF. The CDR3 DNA reads as TGTGCCACCAGCAGAGACCGGGACAAAATGTACAATGAGCAGTTCTTC.

This clonotype has only a few counts. This chain connects TRBV3-1 to TRBJ1-1; TRBD1 might be the D (6 bases). The CDR3 covers 15 residues. Per germline, CDR1 LGHDT and CDR2 YNNKEL (reference sequence). V lost 1 base, J lost 1 base, and 10 bases lay in between. CDR3 protein: CASSQGARGNTEAFF. DNA of the CDR3: TGTGCCAGCAGCCAAGGGGCCAGGGGGAACACTGAAGCTTTCTTT. The variable domain in full, completed from reference TRBV3-1 and TRBJ1-1, reads DTAVSQTPKYLVTQMGNDKSIKCEQNLGHDTMYWYKQDSKKFLKIMFSYNNKELIINETVPNRFSPKSPDKAHLNLHINSLELGDSAVYFCASSQGARGNTEAFFGQGTRLTVV.

This clonotype was counted between two and nine times. The chain links TRBV5-5 to TRBJ2-1, with TRBD2 matching 11 bases. The germline V gene has CDR1 SGHKS and CDR2 YYEKEE (reference sequence). The trim removed 2 bases at V and 7 bases at J, leaving 8 bases unmatched. This CDR3 is built from 16 residues. The CDR3 loop reads CASSFIAGGGPNEQFF. The CDR3 nucleotides are TGTGCCAGCAGCTTTATAGCGGGAGGGGGTCCTAATGAGCAGTTCTTC.

The chain combines TRBV3-1 with TRBJ2-4, with D possibly matching TRBD2 (5 bases). CDR3 length: 15 residues. CDR1 is LGHDT and CDR2 is YNNKEL in the germline V gene (reference sequence). The V end was cut by 5 bases, the J end by 2 bases, with 13 bases between. The CDR3 sequence: CASSYVGVSKNIQYF. The DNA for the CDR3 is TGTGCCAGCAGCTATGTCGGGGTGTCCAAAAACATTCAGTACTTC.

This rearrangement joins TRBV12-5 to TRBJ2-7; 9 bases map to TRBD1. The CDR3 has 13 amino acids. Germline V gene sequence: CDR1 LGHNT, CDR2 FRNRAP. V shed 5 bases, J shed 6 bases, and the junction held 5 bases outside the gene matches. Here the CDR3 reads CASGRDRAAEQYF. CDR3 in DNA: TGTGCTAGTGGTCGGGACAGGGCCGCCGAGCAGTACTTC. Based on the CDR3 plus reference TRBV12-5 and TRBJ2-7, the full variable domain is DARVTQTPRHKVTEMGQEVTMRCQPILGHNTVFWYRQTMMQGLELLAYFRNRAPLDDSGMPKDRFSAEMPDATLATLKIQPSEPRDSAVYFCASGRDRAAEQYFGPGTRLTVT.

In its sample, this clonotype was seen a few times. The rearrangement uses TRBV5-1 and TRBJ1-1; no clear D gene. The germline gives CDR1 SGHRS, CDR2 YFSETQ. Deletions cut 2 bases from V and 5 bases from J, with 10 bases between. This CDR3 comprises 13 residues. In DNA form, the CDR3 reads TGCGCCAGCAGCTTAGACACGGGGACTGAAGCTTTCTTT. Its protein product is CASSLDTGTEAFF.

The rearrangement links TRBV6-1 to TRBJ2-3; TRBD2 matches at 9 bases. Germline assignment: CDR1 MNHNS and CDR2 SASEGT. V lost 6 bases and J lost 0; bases outside the gene matches: 7. This CDR3 region has 16 residues. CDR3 sequence reads: CASSPRGLASTDTQYF. CDR3 nucleotides: TGTGCCAGCAGCCCGCGAGGACTAGCGAGCACAGATACGCAGTATTTT.

This clonotype was observed a few times. The CDR3 spells CASSPNPASYNEQFF. The CDR3 DNA is TGTGCCAGCTCACCCAATCCCGCCTCCTACAATGAGCAGTTCTTC. The chain uses TRBV18 and TRBJ2-1, with unresolved D. Deletions cut 3 bases from V and 0 bases from J, with 9 bases between. Germline V gives CDR1 KGHSH, CDR2 LQKENI. This CDR3 has 15 amino acids.